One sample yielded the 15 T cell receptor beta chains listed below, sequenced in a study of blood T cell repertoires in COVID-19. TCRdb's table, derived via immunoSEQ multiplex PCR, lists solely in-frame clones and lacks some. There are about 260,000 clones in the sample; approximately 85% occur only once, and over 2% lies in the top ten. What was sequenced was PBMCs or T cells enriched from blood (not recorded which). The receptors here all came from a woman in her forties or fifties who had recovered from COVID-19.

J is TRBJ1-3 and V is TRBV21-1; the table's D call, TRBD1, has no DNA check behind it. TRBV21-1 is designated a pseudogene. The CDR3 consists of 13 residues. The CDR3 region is CASRYSFGNTIYF. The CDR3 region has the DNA TGTGCCAGCAGGTACAGTTTTGGAAACACCATATATTTT.

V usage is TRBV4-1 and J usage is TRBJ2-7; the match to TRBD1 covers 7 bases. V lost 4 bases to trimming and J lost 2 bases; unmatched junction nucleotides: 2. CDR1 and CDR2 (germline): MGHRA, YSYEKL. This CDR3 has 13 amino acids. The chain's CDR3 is CASSPGQAYEQYF. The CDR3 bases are TGCGCCAGCAGCCCCGGACAGGCCTACGAGCAGTACTTC.

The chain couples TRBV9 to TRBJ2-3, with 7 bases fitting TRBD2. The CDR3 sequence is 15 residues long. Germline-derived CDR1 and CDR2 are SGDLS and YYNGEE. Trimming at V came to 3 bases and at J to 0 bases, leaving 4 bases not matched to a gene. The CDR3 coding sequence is TGTGCCAGCAGCGGGGAGGGCGTTAGCACAGATACGCAGTATTTT. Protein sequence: CASSGEGVSTDTQYF.

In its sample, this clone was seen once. Here the CDR3 reads CASSDGQGSQPQHF. CDR3 nucleotides: TGTGCCAGCAGCGACGGACAGGGGAGTCAGCCCCAGCATTTT. The V call is TRBV11-2, the J call TRBJ1-5; TRBD1 aligns across 9 bases. CDR3 length: 14 amino acids. Germline trimming cut 5 bases from V and 6 bases from J; bases unmatched to any gene: 5. Germline CDR1 SGHAT, CDR2 FQNNGV. The variable domain in full, with the rest retrieved from reference TRBV11-2 and TRBJ1-5, is EAGVAQSPRYKIIEKRQSVAFWCNPISGHATLYWYQQILGQGPKLLIQFQNNGVVDDSQLPKDRFSAERLKGVDSTLKIQPAKLEDSAVYLCASSDGQGSQPQHFGDGTRLSIL.

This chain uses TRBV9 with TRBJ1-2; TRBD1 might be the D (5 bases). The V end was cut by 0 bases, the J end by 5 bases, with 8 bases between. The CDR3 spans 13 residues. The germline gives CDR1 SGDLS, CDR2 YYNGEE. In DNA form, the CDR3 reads TGTGCCAGCAGCGTAGAGGGGATTTATGGCTACACCTTC. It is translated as CASSVEGIYGYTF.

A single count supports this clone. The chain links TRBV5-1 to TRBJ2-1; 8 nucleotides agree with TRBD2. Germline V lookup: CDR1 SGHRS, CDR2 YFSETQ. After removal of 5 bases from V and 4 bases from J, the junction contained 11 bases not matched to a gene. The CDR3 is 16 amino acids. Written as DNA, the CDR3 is TGCGCCAGCAGTCGTTCCCTTAGCGGGGTATACAATGAGCAGTTCTTC. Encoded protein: CASSRSLSGVYNEQFF.

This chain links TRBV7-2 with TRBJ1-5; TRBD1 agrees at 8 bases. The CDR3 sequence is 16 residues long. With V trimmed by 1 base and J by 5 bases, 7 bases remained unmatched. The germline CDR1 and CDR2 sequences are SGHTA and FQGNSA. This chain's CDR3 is CASSLVQGAADQPQHF. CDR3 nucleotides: TGTGCCAGCAGCTTAGTGCAGGGGGCAGCGGATCAGCCCCAGCATTTT.

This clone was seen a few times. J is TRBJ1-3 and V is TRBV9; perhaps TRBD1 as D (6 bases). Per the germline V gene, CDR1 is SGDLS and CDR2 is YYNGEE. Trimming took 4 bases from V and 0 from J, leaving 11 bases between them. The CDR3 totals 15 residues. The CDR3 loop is CASSPTGSSGNTIYF. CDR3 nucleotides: TGTGCCAGCAGCCCCACAGGGAGCTCTGGAAACACCATATATTTT.

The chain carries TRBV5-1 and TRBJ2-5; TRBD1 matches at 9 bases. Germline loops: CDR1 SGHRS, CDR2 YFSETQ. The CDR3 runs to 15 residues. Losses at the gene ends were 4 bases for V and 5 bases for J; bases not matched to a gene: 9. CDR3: CASSPDRGDGETQYF. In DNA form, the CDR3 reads TGCGCCAGCAGCCCAGACAGGGGGGACGGGGAGACCCAGTACTTC.

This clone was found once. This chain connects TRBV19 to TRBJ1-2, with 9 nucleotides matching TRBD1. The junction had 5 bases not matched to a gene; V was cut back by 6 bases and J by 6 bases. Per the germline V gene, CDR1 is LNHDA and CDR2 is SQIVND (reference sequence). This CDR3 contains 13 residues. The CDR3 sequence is CASRRTGDNGYTF. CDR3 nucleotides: TGTGCCAGTAGGCGGACAGGGGATAATGGCTACACCTTC.

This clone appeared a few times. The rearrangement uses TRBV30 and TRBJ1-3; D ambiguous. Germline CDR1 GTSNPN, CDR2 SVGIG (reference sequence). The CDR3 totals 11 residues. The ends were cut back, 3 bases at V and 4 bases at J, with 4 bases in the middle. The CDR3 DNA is TGTGCCTGGAGCATCGGAAACACCATATATTTT. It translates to CAWSIGNTIYF.

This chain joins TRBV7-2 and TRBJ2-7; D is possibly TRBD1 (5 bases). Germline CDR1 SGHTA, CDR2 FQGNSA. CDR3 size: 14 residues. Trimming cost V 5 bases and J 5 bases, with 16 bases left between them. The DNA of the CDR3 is TGTGCCAGCAGCCAACAATTCAGGGTCCACGAGCAGTACTTC. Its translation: CASSQQFRVHEQYF.

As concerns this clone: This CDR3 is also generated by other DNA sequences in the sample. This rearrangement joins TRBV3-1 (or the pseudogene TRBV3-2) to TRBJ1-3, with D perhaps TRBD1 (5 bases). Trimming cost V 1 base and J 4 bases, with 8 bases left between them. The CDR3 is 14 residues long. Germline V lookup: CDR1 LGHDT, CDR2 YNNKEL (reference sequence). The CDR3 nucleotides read TGTGCCAGCAGCCAAGGGGCAGGGGGAAACACCATATATTTT. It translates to CASSQGAGGNTIYF.

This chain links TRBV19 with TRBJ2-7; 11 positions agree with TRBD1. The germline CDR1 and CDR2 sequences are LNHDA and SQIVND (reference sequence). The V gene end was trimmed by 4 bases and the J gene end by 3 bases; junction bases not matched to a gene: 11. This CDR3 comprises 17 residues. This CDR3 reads CASSRKPTGTGGYEQYF. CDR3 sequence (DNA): TGTGCCAGTAGTAGAAAACCAACCGGGACAGGGGGCTACGAGCAGTACTTC.

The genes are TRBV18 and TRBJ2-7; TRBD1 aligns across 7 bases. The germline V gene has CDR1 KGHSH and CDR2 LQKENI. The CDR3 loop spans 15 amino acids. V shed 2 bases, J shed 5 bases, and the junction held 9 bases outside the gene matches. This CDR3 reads CASSPSDRAGHEQYF. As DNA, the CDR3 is TGTGCCAGCTCACCATCCGACAGGGCTGGCCACGAGCAGTACTTC.